One and the same sample provided the 9 T cell receptor beta chains below, sequenced in a study of T cell repertoires in cytomegalovirus infection. A single record per CDR3 protein comes from TCRdb applying MiXCR to the reads. The table lists more than 650,000 distinct CDR3 sequences, 35% of them singletons. Sequences were obtained from PBMCs. These receptors were taken from a human donor in good health (CMV status not recorded). Some clones in this sample may be carry-over from other donors' samples.

The chain couples TRBV7-2 to TRBJ2-5, with 10 bases identical to TRBD1. Germline lookup yields CDR1 SGHTA and CDR2 FQGNSA. V shed 6 bases, J shed 5 bases, and the junction held 6 bases outside the gene matches. The CDR3 runs to 14 residues. CDR3 nucleotide sequence: TGTGCCAGCAGTCAGACAGGGGGCGCGGAGACCCAGTACTTC. Translated: CASSQTGGAETQYF.

Only one count was recorded for this clonotype. The chain joins TRBV7-9 to TRBJ2-5, with a weak D call TRBD1 (6 bases). V gave up 1 base and J gave up 6 bases, with 12 bases separating them. The CDR3 consists of 14 residues. Germline-derived CDR1 and CDR2 are SEHNR and FQNEAQ (reference sequence). The CDR3 coding sequence is TGTGCCAGCAGCTTAGGTATCAGGGGAAAGACCCAGTACTTC. This translates into CASSLGIRGKTQYF.

This chain uses TRBV19 with TRBJ1-1, with a possible D match to TRBD1 (5 bases). Looked up from germline, CDR1 is LNHDA and CDR2 is SQIVND (reference sequence). Trimming stripped 9 bases from V and 6 bases from J, with 17 bases between. This CDR3 region has 13 residues. The CDR3 sequence: CASAPGPVPEAFF. CDR3 bases: TGTGCCAGCGCGCCGGGGCCGGTTCCTGAAGCTTTCTTT.

In the case of this clonotype: One junction end does not reproduce the germline sequence, and a read error may be involved. The chain links TRBV6-2 or TRBV6-3 to TRBJ2-1; D ambiguous. CDR3 length equals 14 residues. Germline values: CDR1 MNHEY, CDR2 SVGEGT. The CDR3 reads CSSSDDLAQRNPFF. The CDR3 nucleotides read TGTTCCAGCAGTGACGATTTGGCCCAGAGGAACCCGTTCTTC.

The chain carries TRBV2 and TRBJ2-7; 7 bases line up with TRBD1. Germline V lookup: CDR1 SNHLY, CDR2 FYNNEI. The CDR3 contains 15 residues. V was clipped by 6 bases and J by 2 bases; unmatched bases: 10. CDR3 nucleotide sequence: TGTGCCAGCAGAGCAGGGACAGAGATAACCTACGAGCAGTACTTC. Translated: CASRAGTEITYEQYF.

In the case of this clonotype: At one of its ends the junction is not consistent with the germline gene, which may arise from a read error. This rearrangement joins TRBV15 to TRBJ2-7; D not resolved. Per germline, CDR1 LNHNV and CDR2 YYDKDF (reference sequence). This CDR3 is 13 amino acids long. Written as DNA, the CDR3 is TGTGCCACCAGCAGAGGAAACACCTACGAGAAGTACTTC. Protein sequence: CATSRGNTYEKYF.

This clonotype was seen a few times. The J gene is TRBJ2-6, the V gene TRBV6-1; D is undetermined. The CDR3 contains 15 residues. Germline loops: CDR1 MNHNS, CDR2 SASEGT. Trimming left V 2 bases short and J 0 bases short, with 5 bases between. The CDR3 nucleotides read TGTGCCAGCAGTGAACGTCGCTCTGGGGCCAACGTCCTGACTTTC. The encoded protein is CASSERRSGANVLTF.

The sample holds a few counts of this clonotype. The genes are TRBV15 and TRBJ2-3; 9 bases map to TRBD2. The CDR3 consists of 16 residues. J gave up 2 bases and V 0 bases, and 3 bases lay outside the gene matches. CDR1 and CDR2 (germline): LNHNV, YYDKDF (reference sequence). CDR3 in DNA: TGTGCCACCAGCAGAGAGCTAGCGGGGCCCACAGATACGCAGTATTTT. Residues: CATSRELAGPTDTQYF.

This clonotype was observed at least ten times. This chain connects TRBV12-3 or TRBV12-4 to TRBJ2-1, with 8 nucleotides matching TRBD2. This CDR3 is built from 18 residues. The trim removed 3 bases at V and 6 bases at J, leaving 16 bases unmatched. The CDR3 is CASSFLRSPGGPTNEQFF. CDR3 DNA sequence: TGTGCCAGCAGTTTCCTTCGCTCCCCGGGGGGGCCGACCAATGAGCAGTTCTTC.